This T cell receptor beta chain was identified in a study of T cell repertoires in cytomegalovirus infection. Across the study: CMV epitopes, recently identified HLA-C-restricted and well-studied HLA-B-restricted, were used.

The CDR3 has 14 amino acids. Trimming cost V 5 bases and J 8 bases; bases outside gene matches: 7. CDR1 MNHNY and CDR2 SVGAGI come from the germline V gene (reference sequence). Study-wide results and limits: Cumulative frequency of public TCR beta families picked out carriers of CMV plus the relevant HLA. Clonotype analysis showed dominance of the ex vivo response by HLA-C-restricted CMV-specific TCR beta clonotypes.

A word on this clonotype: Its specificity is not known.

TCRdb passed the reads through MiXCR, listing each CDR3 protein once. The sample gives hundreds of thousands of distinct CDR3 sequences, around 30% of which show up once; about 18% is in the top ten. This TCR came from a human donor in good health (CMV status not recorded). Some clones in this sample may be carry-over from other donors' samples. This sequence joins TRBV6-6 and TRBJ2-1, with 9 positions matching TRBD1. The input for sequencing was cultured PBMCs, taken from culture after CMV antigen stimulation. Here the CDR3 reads CASSPGTGSYEQFF. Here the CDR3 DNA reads TGTGCCAGCAGTCCCGGGACAGGGTCGTATGAGCAGTTCTTC.